This TCR beta chain was profiled in a study of shared clonotypes between healthy human individuals. For the study at large: A couple of female and three male donors aged 18 to 49 were enrolled.

Each of the donors was a healthy adult who was HIV-negative and had not had a recent acute infection or vaccination. Researchers drew on about 90 million PBMCs for genomic DNA from unsorted samples. The method was immunoSEQ multiplex PCR; TCRdb's version includes in-frame clones alone and lacks a portion of them. The sample has fewer than 650,000 clones; 76% are singletons. From germline, CDR1 is SQVTM and CDR2 ANQGSEA. V shed 6 bases and J 0 bases; nucleotides not matched to a gene: 17. The CDR3 loop spans 19 amino acids. This sequence was found in a woman between 35 and 50 years old in good health. Some clones in this sample may be carry-over from other donors' samples. The source material was PBMCs. The chain couples TRBV29-1 to TRBJ2-2, with TRBD1 matching 9 bases. CDR3 in DNA: TGCAGCGTCGCCCCAACAGGGGGCGAGAGGAGAGCGAACACCGGGGAGCTGTTTTTT. This translates into CSVAPTGGERRANTGELFF.